What follows are 11 T cell receptor beta chains derived from one specimen sequenced in a study of patients and donors after allogeneic stem cell transplantation. TCRdb ran MiXCR on the RT-PCR reads and lists one entry per CDR3 protein. The sample carries approximately 250,000 distinct CDR3 sequences, roughly 13% recorded once. Sequenced input: blood, either unsorted or a sorted T cell fraction (not recorded which). These receptors were obtained from a human donor who was either an allogeneic HSCT recipient or a stem cell or donor lymphocyte infusion donor (not recorded which). It is not recorded whose cells these are; they may come from a transplant donor.

This clonotype showed up many times. V and J are TRBV19 and TRBJ2-2, with 12 positions matching TRBD2. This CDR3 is built from 16 residues. The ends lost 7 bases at V and 5 bases at J; junction bases unmatched: 8. Germline V gene lookup returns CDR1 LNHDA and CDR2 SQIVND (reference sequence). CDR3 coding DNA: TGTGCCAGTACCAACCCTAGCGGGGGGGCAACCGGGGAGCTGTTTTTT. Its translation: CASTNPSGGATGELFF.

This chain links TRBV19 with TRBJ2-7, with D tentatively TRBD1 or TRBD2 (5 bases each). Germline V gene data show CDR1 as LNHDA and CDR2 as SQIVND (reference sequence). The V and J ends lost 5 bases and 3 bases respectively, with 20 bases between them. The CDR3 totals 16 residues. The DNA of the CDR3 is TGTGCCAGTAGTTACGACCCGGGACGCGAACTCTACGAGCAGTACTTC. This gives the protein CASSYDPGRELYEQYF.

This clonotype was observed many times. This chain connects TRBV20-1 to TRBJ2-7; TRBD1 matches 7 bases. Germline CDR1 DFQATT, CDR2 SNEGSKA (reference sequence). CDR3 length equals 16 residues. V lost 6 bases, J lost 0 bases, and 14 bases stayed unmatched. The CDR3 reads CSATKDGTDNSYEQYF. Written as DNA, the CDR3 is TGCAGTGCGACGAAGGACGGGACAGATAACTCCTACGAGCAGTACTTC.

This clonotype came up many times. The J gene is TRBJ1-6, the V gene TRBV3-1; D unclear. Germline CDR1 LGHDT, CDR2 YNNKEL (reference sequence). This CDR3 is built from 13 residues. Deletions cut 0 bases from V and 13 bases from J, with 10 bases between. The CDR3 nucleotides are TGTGCCAGCAGCCAAGACTTCAATGGGCCCCTCCACTTT. Its translation is CASSQDFNGPLHF.

A few counts support this clonotype. The genes are TRBV19 and TRBJ1-2; D is perhaps TRBD1 (5 bases). The CDR3 is 15 residues long. V was trimmed by 4 bases and J by 2 bases, leaving 14 bases between them. The germline V gene has CDR1 LNHDA and CDR2 SQIVND (reference sequence). The CDR3 DNA reads as TGTGCCAGTAGTACCCCCGGGACGGACAACTATGGCTACACCTTC. This translates into CASSTPGTDNYGYTF.

This clonotype has just a few counts. The CDR3 protein is CASSESWAEAFF. CDR3 DNA sequence: TGTGCCAGCAGTGAGTCCTGGGCTGAAGCTTTCTTT. The V call is TRBV2, the J call TRBJ1-1, with D uncertain. The germline V gene has CDR1 SNHLY and CDR2 FYNNEI. The CDR3 is 12 amino acids. V was pared by 3 bases and J by 6 bases, with 8 bases between.

This clonotype occurred a few times. The V call is TRBV6-1, the J call TRBJ2-3, with TRBD2 as a possible D gene (7 bases). CDR3 length: 17 amino acids. V lost 7 bases and J 6 bases, leaving 26 bases between the germline ends. Germline values: CDR1 MNHNS, CDR2 SASEGT. This CDR3 reads CASTTRAWGGYIDTQYF. In DNA form, the CDR3 reads TGTGCCAGCACGACCAGGGCTTGGGGGGGCTATATTGATACGCAGTATTTT.

This clonotype has just a few counts. This sequence joins TRBV9 and TRBJ1-2; D is ambiguous. Trimming took 2 bases from V and 4 from J, leaving 15 bases between them. The CDR3 totals 15 residues. In germline, CDR1 is SGDLS, CDR2 YYNGEE. CDR3 residues: CASSVSPRPSYGYTF. CDR3 DNA sequence: TGTGCCAGCAGCGTCTCTCCGAGACCGAGCTATGGCTACACCTTC.

This clonotype was found a few times. The rearrangement links TRBV20-1 to TRBJ2-3, with 11 bases identical to TRBD2. The CDR3 spans 16 residues. CDR1 and CDR2 (germline): DFQATT, SNEGSKA (reference sequence). Unmatched junction bases numbered 9, after V lost 3 bases and J lost 4 bases. The CDR3 loop is CSARGLADALADTQYF. The CDR3 DNA sequence: TGCAGTGCTAGGGGACTAGCGGACGCACTTGCAGATACGCAGTATTTT.

This clonotype was counted a few times. V gene TRBV20-1 combines with J gene TRBJ1-2; 7 bases line up with TRBD1. The CDR3 sequence is 14 residues long. V trimming: 3 bases; J trimming: 7 bases; junction bases outside the gene matches: 11. CDR1 and CDR2 (germline): DFQATT, SNEGSKA (reference sequence). DNA of the CDR3: TGCAGTGCTAGCGTCGGCAGGGGGAAGGGTGGCTACACCTTC. It codes for CSASVGRGKGGYTF.

The rearrangement joins TRBV11-2 to TRBJ1-1; D is undetermined. The CDR3 covers 14 residues. Trimming stripped 1 base from V and 2 bases from J, with 8 bases between. The germline V gene encodes CDR1 SGHAT and CDR2 FQNNGV. CDR3: CASSLGWGNTEAFF. The CDR3 region has the DNA TGTGCCAGCAGCTTAGGATGGGGAAACACTGAAGCTTTCTTT.